This T cell receptor beta chain was obtained from a study of regulatory T cells in long-lasting Graves disease. Looking at the study overall: Prior antithyroid drug treatment in newly diagnosed Graves' patients lasted under 3 months.

Trimming cost V 4 bases and J 6 bases; bases outside gene matches: 9. CDR3 length: 17 amino acids. The germline V gene encodes CDR1 MNHEY and CDR2 SMNVEV (reference sequence). Construction of TCR beta libraries relied on iRepertoire HTBI primers and on Arm-PCR targeting CDR3 regions. Authors' data handling: Overall, samples carried approximately 60 TRBV and 14 TRBJ segments. TCRdb fed the multiplex PCR reads into MiXCR, producing one record per CDR3 protein. TCRdb's processing, not the authors', yielded these V and J calls. This sample has hundreds of thousands of distinct CDR3 sequences, with roughly 15% found just once. As for time point: newly diagnosed GD, antithyroid drugs for less than 3 months. PBMC RNA served as the TCR library source. The sample was also linked to a second study, of T cells in Graves' hyperthyroidism and ophthalmopathy. As that study records: An initial round of RT-PCR targeting the TCR CDR3 relied on the HTBI primer set. Within blood appeared most thyroid clonotypes that had expanded above 0.001.

J is TRBJ2-1 and V is TRBV27; the match to TRBD2 covers 13 bases. This specimen consisted of peripheral blood mononuclear cells (PBMCs), obtained at new diagnosis, from a patient treated with antithyroid drugs. The receptor was derived from a woman between 40 and 50 years old with Graves disease. This CDR3 reads CASSSDLLAGGRNEQFF. For the CDR3, the DNA is TGTGCCAGCAGTTCCGATCTACTAGCGGGAGGGCGCAATGAGCAGTTCTTC.